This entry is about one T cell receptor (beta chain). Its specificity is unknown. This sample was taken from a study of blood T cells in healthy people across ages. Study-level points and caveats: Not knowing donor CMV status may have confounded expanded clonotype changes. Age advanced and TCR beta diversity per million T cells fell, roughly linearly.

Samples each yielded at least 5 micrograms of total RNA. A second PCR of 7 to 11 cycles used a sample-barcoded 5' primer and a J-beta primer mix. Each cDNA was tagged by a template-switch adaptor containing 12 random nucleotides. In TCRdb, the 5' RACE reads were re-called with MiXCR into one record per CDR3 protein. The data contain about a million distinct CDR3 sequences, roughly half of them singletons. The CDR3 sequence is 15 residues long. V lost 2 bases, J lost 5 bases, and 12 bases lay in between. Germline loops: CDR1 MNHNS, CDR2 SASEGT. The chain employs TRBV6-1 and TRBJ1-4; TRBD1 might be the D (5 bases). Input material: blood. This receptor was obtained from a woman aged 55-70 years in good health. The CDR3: CASSELGAGNEKLFF. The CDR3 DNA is TGTGCCAGCAGTGAACTAGGGGCCGGCAATGAAAAACTGTTTTTT.